The rows below give T cell receptor beta chains drawn from one sample of a study of blood T cell repertoires in COVID-19. Profiling relied on immunoSEQ multiplex PCR, and the TCRdb table lists in-frame clones only, not all of them. The sample records over 200,000 clones, roughly 76% being singletons. The source material was peripheral blood. Receptors were obtained from a human donor in a cohort sampled during active COVID-19. The CDR3 runs from the conserved cysteine through the conserved F or W. Fields, in order: D gene, V gene, clone size, J gene, CDR3 DNA, CDR3 protein. A D gene is named only where the DNA matches it firmly. Expanded clones get a size class; other rows say once, few or many, or leave the size out.

-	TRBV6-1	-	TRBJ2-1	TGTGCCAGCAGTGAAAATAAGCAAAGGCAGTTCTTC	CASSENKQRQFF
-	TRBV5-8	-	TRBJ2-7	TGTGCCAGCAGCGTCGACAGGATTTACGAGCAGTACTTC	CASSVDRIYEQYF
-	TRBV13	-	TRBJ2-7	TGTGCCAGCAGCTTAGGTCTAGCTAGGGAGCAGTACTTC	CASSLGLAREQYF
-	TRBV4-3	-	TRBJ1-2	TGCGCCAGCAGCCATGCAGAAACCTACTATGGCTACACCTTC	CASSHAETYYGYTF
-	TRBV18	-	TRBJ2-6	TGTGCCAGCTCACCAAGGGCAGGGGCCGGGGCCAACGTCCTGACTTTC	CASSPRAGAGANVLTF
-	TRBV5-1	-	TRBJ1-1	TGCGCCAGCAGCTTGGGCGGGGGGCGCAACACTGAAGCTTTCTTT	CASSLGGGRNTEAFF
TRBD1	TRBV2	few	TRBJ1-6	TGTGCCAGCAGTGGACAGGGGTTAAATTCACCCCTCCACTTT	CASSGQGLNSPLHF
-	TRBV20-1	-	TRBJ1-1	TGCGGAGGAGGGGTAAACACTGAAGCTTTCTTT	CGGGVNTEAFF
-	TRBV5-5	-	TRBJ1-2	TGTGCCAGCAGCGGCAGGGCTGGGGGCTACACCTTC	CASSGRAGGYTF
-	TRBV6-5	-	TRBJ1-1	TGTGCCAGCAGTTACCCCGGCGGGCGGAACACTGAAGCTTTCTTT	CASSYPGGRNTEAFF
-	TRBV6-1	once	TRBJ1-5	TGTGCCAGCAGTGAAGCGTATGGGCGCGGGTATCAGCCCCAGCATTTT	CASSEAYGRGYQPQHF
TRBD1	TRBV5-5	-	TRBJ1-5	TGTGCCAGCAGCTTCGCAGGGGGAAGCAATCAGCCCCAGCATTTT	CASSFAGGSNQPQHF
TRBD2	TRBV7-9	once	TRBJ2-5	TGTGCCAGCAGCTTAGCGGGGAGGGGAGAGACCCAGTACTTC	CASSLAGRGETQYF
TRBD1	TRBV7-8	once	TRBJ1-5	TGTGCCAGCAGCTTAGGTCCGGCCTTGGACAGGTACAATCAGCCCCAGCATTTT	CASSLGPALDRYNQPQHF
TRBD1	TRBV6-4	-	TRBJ2-7	TGTGCCAGCAGTGACGGACAGGGCCACGAGCAGTACTTC	CASSDGQGHEQYF
-	TRBV30	-	TRBJ2-7	TGTGCCTGGAGTGGGGCGCCCTACGAGCAGTACTTC	CAWSGAPYEQYF
-	TRBV6-5	once	TRBJ1-2	TGTGCCAGCAGTTTGGGGACGGGAGTTAACTATGGCTACACCTTC	CASSLGTGVNYGYTF
-	TRBV15	-	TRBJ2-5	TGTGCCACCAGCAGACTAGGAGGCGGCACGTACCAAGAGACCCAGTACTTC	CATSRLGGGTYQETQYF
TRBD2	TRBV24-1	-	TRBJ2-7	TGTGCCACCGCCCGGACTAGCGGGAGCGAGCAGTACTTC	CATARTSGSEQYF
-	TRBV29-1	few	TRBJ2-7	TGCAGCTTCCGGGTCTACAAGGACGAGCAGTACTTC	CSFRVYKDEQYF
-	TRBV28	-	TRBJ1-1	TGTGCCAGCAGTTTCCTGCGTCCCGGGGAATCTTTCTTT	CASSFLRPGESFF
-	TRBV4-2	-	TRBJ2-7	TGTGCCAGCAGCCAAGGTCCAACATCAGGCTCCTACGAGCAGTACTTC	CASSQGPTSGSYEQYF
-	TRBV7-2	-	TRBJ2-7	TGTGCCAGCAGCTACAGGGTAGGCGGCTCCTACGAGCAGTACTTC	CASSYRVGGSYEQYF
-	TRBV6-2/TRBV6-3	-	TRBJ1-1	TGTGCCAGCAGTAAGACTCTAGTGAGCGCTGAAGCTTTCTTT	CASSKTLVSAEAFF
-	TRBV7-3	-	TRBJ2-1	TGTGCCAGCAGCTTACGGCGGGACAATGAGCAGTTCTTC	CASSLRRDNEQFF
TRBD2	TRBV7-9	once	TRBJ2-3	TGTGCCAGCAGCTTAGCGCTTGTGGGAGGGGACACAGATACGCAGTATTTT	CASSLALVGGDTDTQYF
TRBD1	TRBV3-1/TRBV3-2	-	TRBJ1-2	TGTGCCAGCAGCCAAGTGTCAGGGGGCATGGGCTACACCTTC	CASSQVSGGMGYTF
-	TRBV28	-	TRBJ2-7	TGTGCCAGCACCTTAAGTGCCGGGGGTAACTACGAGCAGTACTTC	CASTLSAGGNYEQYF
TRBD2	TRBV4-3	few	TRBJ2-5	TGCGCCAGCAGCCATCTCGGGACTAGCGGGAGGGCGGAGACCCAGTACTTC	CASSHLGTSGRAETQYF
TRBD1	TRBV28	-	TRBJ1-2	TGTGCCAGCAGTTCACCTCGGACAGGGAGTATTTGGGGCTACACCTTC	CASSSPRTGSIWGYTF
-	TRBV28	-	TRBJ1-5	TGTGCCAGCAGTTTAATGTTCCGGGATACTCAGCCCCAGCATTTT	CASSLMFRDTQPQHF
TRBD1	TRBV7-9	-	TRBJ2-7	TGTGCCAGCAGCAATGCGGACAGGCTATCCTACGAGCAGTACTTC	CASSNADRLSYEQYF
-	TRBV29-1	few	TRBJ1-1	TGCAGCGTTGATCGTCAGGCTGAAGCTTTCTTT	CSVDRQAEAFF
TRBD1	TRBV24-1	once	TRBJ1-2	TGTGCCACCAGTGGCCGGGACAGGGGGCGGGATGGCTACACCTTC	CATSGRDRGRDGYTF
TRBD1	TRBV5-1	-	TRBJ2-3	TGCGCCAGCAGCTTGGCGGGACAGAGTTCGACAGATACGCAGTATTTT	CASSLAGQSSTDTQYF
TRBD2	TRBV11-2	once	TRBJ2-3	TGTGCCAGCAGCTTCAGACTAGCGGGAGAGTTGAGAACAGATACGCAGTATTTT	CASSFRLAGELRTDTQYF
TRBD1	TRBV19	-	TRBJ1-4	TGTGCCAGTAGCCTAACAGGGGGCTCTAATGAAAAACTGTTTTTT	CASSLTGGSNEKLFF
TRBD1	TRBV5-1	-	TRBJ2-7	TGCGCCAGCAGCCTGGGACAGGGGCCCTACGAGCAGTACTTC	CASSLGQGPYEQYF
TRBD1	TRBV19	-	TRBJ1-1	TGTGCCAGTAGTCCTTCCGGACAGGCTTTGAACACTGAAGCTTTCTTT	CASSPSGQALNTEAFF
TRBD1	TRBV15	-	TRBJ1-4	TGTGCCACCAGCAAAATCCGGGACAGGAATGAAAAACTGTTTTTT	CATSKIRDRNEKLFF
-	TRBV27	-	TRBJ2-7	TGTGCCAGCAACGGGGTCCAGGGGAGCCACGAGCAGTACTTC	CASNGVQGSHEQYF
-	TRBV19	few	TRBJ2-7	TGTGCCAGTCGGGGCAGGGGCCACGAGCAGTACTTC	CASRGRGHEQYF
-	TRBV3-1/TRBV3-2	-	TRBJ1-1	TGTGCCAGCAGCCAAGATCCCGGGACTGAAGCTTTCTTT	CASSQDPGTEAFF
TRBD1	TRBV11-3	-	TRBJ1-1	TGTGCCAGCAGCTCGGGACAGGGAGGGAGGTACACTGAAGCTTTCTTT	CASSSGQGGRYTEAFF
TRBD1	TRBV6-5	few	TRBJ2-7	TGTGCCAGCTCCCGGGGGACAGGGGCCTACGAGCAGTACTTC	CASSRGTGAYEQYF
TRBD1	TRBV28	few	TRBJ1-1	TGTGCCGGGTCAGACAGGGCCGAAGCTTTCTTT	CAGSDRAEAFF
TRBD1	TRBV7-2	-	TRBJ1-2	TGTGCCAGCAGCGGGGACAGGGGGCGAGGATATGGCTACACCTTC	CASSGDRGRGYGYTF
-	TRBV18	-	TRBJ2-7	TGTGCCAGCTCACAGACGACTAGCTCCTACGAGCAGTACTTC	CASSQTTSSYEQYF
-	TRBV10-3	-	TRBJ1-2	TGTGCCATCAGTGAGTCGTATGGCCACACCTTC	CAISESYGHTF
TRBD2	TRBV9	few	TRBJ2-1	TGTGCCAGCAGCGTAGTTGGACTAGCATACAATGAGCAGTTCTTC	CASSVVGLAYNEQFF